The rows below give T cell receptor beta chains drawn from one sample of a study of identical twins. TCRdb itself ran the 5' RACE reads through MiXCR, one entry per CDR3 protein. The table lists roughly 500,000 distinct CDR3 sequences, 20% to 25% of them singletons, with approximately 0.95% in the top ten. These data are also associated with another study on T cells expressing NK-cell markers.

The specimen sequenced was CD4+ T cells sorted from blood. The receptors stem from a woman aged 18-35 years in good health. The CDR3 runs from the conserved cysteine through the conserved F or W. The order of the fields is clone size, D gene, J gene, V gene, CDR3 protein, CDR3 DNA. A D gene is named only where the DNA matches it firmly. Where a row states a size, it is once, few, many or the class of an expanded clone; other rows omit it.

clone_size: NA
d_call: TRBD1
j_call: TRBJ1-6
v_call: TRBV12-3/TRBV12-4
cdr3_aa: CASSPGQGYSPLHF
cdr3_nt: TGTGCCAGCAGTCCGGGACAGGGGTATTCACCCCTCCACTTT

clone_size: few
d_call: NA
j_call: TRBJ2-4
v_call: TRBV15
cdr3_aa: CATSPSLAKNIQYF
cdr3_nt: TGTGCCACCAGCCCGAGCTTAGCCAAAAACATTCAGTACTTC

clone_size: few
d_call: NA
j_call: TRBJ2-3
v_call: TRBV7-9
cdr3_aa: CASSWAGTDTQYF
cdr3_nt: TGTGCCAGCAGCTGGGCGGGCACAGATACGCAGTATTTT

clone_size: NA
d_call: NA
j_call: TRBJ2-7
v_call: TRBV5-1
cdr3_aa: CASSFRGGHYEQYF
cdr3_nt: TGCGCCAGCAGCTTTCGAGGCGGCCATTACGAGCAGTACTTC

clone_size: few
d_call: NA
j_call: TRBJ2-7
v_call: TRBV6-1
cdr3_aa: CASTIEQGNPYEQYF
cdr3_nt: TGTGCCAGCACCATCGAGCAGGGAAACCCTTACGAGCAGTACTTC

clone_size: NA
d_call: NA
j_call: TRBJ2-3
v_call: TRBV12-3/TRBV12-4
cdr3_aa: CASSLNPTAPITQYF
cdr3_nt: TGTGCCAGCAGTTTAAATCCGACAGCCCCTATCACGCAGTATTTT

clone_size: NA
d_call: NA
j_call: TRBJ2-5
v_call: TRBV5-1
cdr3_aa: CASSRTFEETQYF
cdr3_nt: TGCGCCAGCAGCAGGACCTTCGAAGAGACCCAGTACTTC

clone_size: NA
d_call: TRBD2
j_call: TRBJ2-1
v_call: TRBV20-1
cdr3_aa: CSARGGRGGNEQFF
cdr3_nt: TGCAGTGCTAGGGGCGGGAGGGGAGGGAATGAGCAGTTCTTC

clone_size: NA
d_call: TRBD1
j_call: TRBJ2-3
v_call: TRBV20-1
cdr3_aa: CSAGRQGSTDTQYF
cdr3_nt: TGCAGTGCTGGGCGACAGGGAAGCACAGATACGCAGTATTTT

clone_size: NA
d_call: NA
j_call: TRBJ2-3
v_call: TRBV15
cdr3_aa: CATSSHSGTDTQYF
cdr3_nt: TGTGCCACCAGCAGTCACAGTGGTACAGATACGCAGTATTTT

clone_size: NA
d_call: TRBD1
j_call: TRBJ2-7
v_call: TRBV20-1
cdr3_aa: CSAPRQGAYEQYF
cdr3_nt: TGCAGTGCGCCTAGACAGGGGGCGTACGAGCAGTACTTC

clone_size: few
d_call: NA
j_call: TRBJ1-6
v_call: TRBV18
cdr3_aa: CASSQSRGDNSPLHF
cdr3_nt: TGTGCCAGCTCACAAAGCAGGGGAGACAATTCACCCCTCCACTTT

clone_size: few
d_call: TRBD1
j_call: TRBJ1-6
v_call: TRBV29-1
cdr3_aa: CSVDRQGNSPLHF
cdr3_nt: TGCAGCGTTGACAGACAGGGAAATTCACCCCTCCACTTT

clone_size: few
d_call: TRBD1
j_call: TRBJ2-7
v_call: TRBV12-3/TRBV12-4
cdr3_aa: CASSLKPGGYEQYF
cdr3_nt: TGTGCCAGCAGTTTAAAGCCAGGGGGTTACGAGCAGTACTTC

clone_size: NA
d_call: TRBD2
j_call: TRBJ2-2
v_call: TRBV19
cdr3_aa: CASSSWTSGATGELFF
cdr3_nt: TGTGCCAGTAGTTCGTGGACTAGCGGTGCCACCGGGGAGCTGTTTTTT

clone_size: NA
d_call: NA
j_call: TRBJ1-1
v_call: TRBV5-1
cdr3_aa: CASSLAWGNTEAFF
cdr3_nt: TGCGCCAGCAGCTTGGCCTGGGGGAACACTGAAGCTTTCTTT

clone_size: NA
d_call: TRBD2
j_call: TRBJ2-1
v_call: TRBV2
cdr3_aa: CASSDYPSGSNEQFF
cdr3_nt: TGTGCCAGCAGTGACTATCCTAGCGGGTCCAATGAGCAGTTCTTC

clone_size: few
d_call: NA
j_call: TRBJ1-5
v_call: TRBV29-1
cdr3_aa: CSVGSGQPQHF
cdr3_nt: TGCAGCGTTGGATCAGGGCAGCCCCAGCATTTT

clone_size: few
d_call: NA
j_call: TRBJ2-6
v_call: TRBV11-2
cdr3_aa: CASSSRGGPQVGANVLTF
cdr3_nt: TGTGCCAGCAGCTCGAGGGGGGGCCCCCAGGTTGGGGCCAACGTCCTGACTTTC

clone_size: NA
d_call: TRBD2
j_call: TRBJ2-7
v_call: TRBV7-2
cdr3_aa: CASKIAGAYEQYF
cdr3_nt: TGTGCCAGTAAAATAGCGGGAGCCTACGAGCAGTACTTC

clone_size: NA
d_call: TRBD2
j_call: TRBJ2-1
v_call: TRBV20-1
cdr3_aa: CSARRGLAARGEQFF
cdr3_nt: TGCAGTGCTCGACGGGGACTAGCGGCTCGGGGTGAGCAGTTCTTC

clone_size: many
d_call: NA
j_call: TRBJ2-3
v_call: TRBV7-9
cdr3_aa: CASSDGDTQYF
cdr3_nt: TGTGCCAGCAGCGACGGGGATACGCAGTATTTT

clone_size: few
d_call: NA
j_call: TRBJ2-3
v_call: TRBV20-1
cdr3_aa: CSARTRLETDTQYF
cdr3_nt: TGCAGTGCTAGAACCCGACTAGAAACAGATACGCAGTATTTT

clone_size: NA
d_call: NA
j_call: TRBJ2-7
v_call: TRBV5-5
cdr3_aa: CASNRRAYEQYF
cdr3_nt: TGTGCCAGCAACCGCAGAGCCTACGAGCAGTACTTC

clone_size: few
d_call: TRBD2
j_call: TRBJ2-1
v_call: TRBV5-5
cdr3_aa: CASSSHPSGYNEQFF
cdr3_nt: TGTGCCAGCAGCTCACACCCTAGCGGTTACAATGAGCAGTTCTTC

clone_size: NA
d_call: NA
j_call: TRBJ2-3
v_call: TRBV18
cdr3_aa: CASSPTAGAPDTQYF
cdr3_nt: TGTGCCAGCTCACCAACCGCCGGGGCCCCAGATACGCAGTATTTT

clone_size: few
d_call: NA
j_call: TRBJ2-1
v_call: TRBV5-1
cdr3_aa: CASSSHLGARGNEQFF
cdr3_nt: TGCGCCAGCAGCTCTCATCTCGGGGCACGGGGCAATGAGCAGTTCTTC

clone_size: NA
d_call: NA
j_call: TRBJ2-1
v_call: TRBV18
cdr3_aa: CASSPPSFAEQFF
cdr3_nt: TGTGCCAGCTCACCACCTAGCTTCGCTGAGCAGTTCTTC